This entry is about one T cell receptor beta chain. These data originate in a study of blood T cell repertoires in COVID-19. About the study: Acute-phase and convalescent COVID-19 samples originated in the United States, Italy and Spain. T cells, B-cell-depleted T cells, or PBMCs provided the cDNA or gDNA that served as material.

The CDR3 length is 13 residues. V was cut by 4 bases and J by 7 bases, with 12 bases left in between. CDR1 KGHDR and CDR2 SFDVKD come from the germline V gene. The table came from immunoSEQ multiplex PCR; TCRdb's copy has only in-frame clones and leaves some out. Among a few hundred thousand clones listed, about 89% were seen once. The study recruited people aged roughly 18 to 95 years across 20 to 30 US areas. Participants in the exposed group had met a COVID-19 case in the 2 weeks before joining the study. Sequences were obtained from PBMCs or T cells enriched from blood (not recorded which). This chain uses TRBV24-1 with TRBJ1-1; no clear D. The TCR sequence derives from a woman aged 40 to 50 who had been exposed to COVID-19. The CDR3 sequence is CATSDSVLSEAFF. CDR3 nucleotides: TGTGCCACCAGTGACTCTGTGCTCAGTGAAGCTTTCTTT.